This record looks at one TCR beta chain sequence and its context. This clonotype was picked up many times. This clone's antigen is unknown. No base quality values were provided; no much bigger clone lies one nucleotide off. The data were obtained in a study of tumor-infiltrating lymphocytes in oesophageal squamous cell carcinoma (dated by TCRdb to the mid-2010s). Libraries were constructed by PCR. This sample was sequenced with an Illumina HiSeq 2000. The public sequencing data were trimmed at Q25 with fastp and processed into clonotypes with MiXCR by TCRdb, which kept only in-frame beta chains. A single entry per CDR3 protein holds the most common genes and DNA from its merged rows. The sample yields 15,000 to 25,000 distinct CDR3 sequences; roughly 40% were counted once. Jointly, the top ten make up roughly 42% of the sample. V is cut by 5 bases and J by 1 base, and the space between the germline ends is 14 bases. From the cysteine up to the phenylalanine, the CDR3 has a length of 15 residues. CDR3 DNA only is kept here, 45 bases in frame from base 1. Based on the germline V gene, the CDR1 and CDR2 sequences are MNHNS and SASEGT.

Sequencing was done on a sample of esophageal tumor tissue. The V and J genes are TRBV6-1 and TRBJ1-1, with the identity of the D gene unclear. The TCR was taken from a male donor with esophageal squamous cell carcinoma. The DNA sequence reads TGTGCCAGCAGTTCCAAATTGGCGGCGAACACTGAAGCTTTCTTT. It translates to CASSSKLAANTEAFF.